Following are 15 T cell receptor beta chains from one sample sequenced in a study of blood T cell repertoires in COVID-19. Clones were sequenced by immunoSEQ multiplex PCR, and TCRdb holds only the in-frame ones, with some missing. The table records 390,000 or so clones, approximately 89% of them present only once. The sequenced sample consisted of peripheral blood. These receptor sequences come from a woman under 40 with COVID-19, enrolled during active disease.

The rearrangement links TRBV3-1 (or the pseudogene TRBV3-2) to TRBJ2-3; maybe TRBD2 (7 bases). The CDR3 runs 16 residues. V lost 4 bases, J lost 0 bases, and 14 bases lay in between. The germline gives CDR1 LGHDT, CDR2 YNNKEL (reference sequence). As DNA, the CDR3 is TGTGCCAGCAGCCTGAGGGGGGGTCCTAGCACAGATACGCAGTATTTT. Translating gives CASSLRGGPSTDTQYF.

This clone was observed a few times. The chain recombines TRBV7-9 with TRBJ2-1, with 10 bases that match TRBD1. Germline values: CDR1 SEHNR, CDR2 FQNEAQ (reference sequence). The length of the CDR3 is 14 residues. V was pared by 4 bases and J by 6 bases, with 3 bases of the junction left unmatched. This CDR3 is CASSWDRGGNEQFF. For the CDR3, the DNA is TGTGCCAGCAGCTGGGACAGGGGTGGCAATGAGCAGTTCTTC. The full variable domain, rest sourced from reference TRBV7-9 and TRBJ2-1, is DTGVSQNPRHKITKRGQNVTFRCDPISEHNRLYWYRQTLGQGPEFLTYFQNEAQLEKSRLLSDRFSAERPKGSFSTLEIQRTEQGDSAMYLCASSWDRGGNEQFFGPGTRLTVL.

The chain employs TRBV2 and TRBJ2-5, with D hard to call. This CDR3 contains 11 residues. Germline V gives CDR1 SNHLY, CDR2 FYNNEI. Trimming took 10 bases from V and 2 from J, leaving 8 bases between them. In nucleotides, the CDR3 is TGTGCCACAAGACTTCAAGAGACCCAGTACTTC. Translated: CATRLQETQYF.

The chain uses TRBV5-4 and TRBJ1-4, with TRBD1 matching over 9 bases. V lost 4 bases and J lost 4; bases outside the gene matches: 5. CDR1 is SGHNT, CDR2 YYREEE, per germline (reference sequence). The CDR3 contains 15 residues. The CDR3 sequence: CASSRGQGINEKLFF. The CDR3 DNA sequence: TGTGCCAGCAGCCGGGGACAGGGAATTAATGAAAAACTGTTTTTT.

The genes are TRBV11-2 and TRBJ1-1, with D unclear. The CDR3 is 13 residues long. The V end lost 5 bases, the J end lost 5 bases, and 12 bases lay between the germline ends. Germline CDR1 and CDR2: SGHAT and FQNNGV. The CDR3 bases are TGTGCCAGCAGCCATGACCCGGGGACTGAAGCTTTCTTT. This sequence encodes CASSHDPGTEAFF.

The DNA for the CDR3 is TGCGCCAGCAGTGAGAAGGGGGCGGACACTGAAGCTTTCTTT. It translates to CASSEKGADTEAFF. The chain has TRBV10-1 and TRBJ1-1, with TRBD1 identical over 7 bases. V dropped 2 bases and J dropped 3; count of bases not matched to a gene: 3. The germline gives CDR1 WNHNN, CDR2 SYGVQD (reference sequence). This CDR3 has 14 residues.

The chain recombines TRBV10-3 with TRBJ2-5, with 7 bases matching TRBD1. Per the germline V gene, CDR1 is ENHRY and CDR2 is SYGVKD. The V and J ends lost 2 bases and 0 bases, in that order; junction bases with no gene match: 3. The CDR3 loop spans 15 amino acids. The CDR3 reads CAISEGQAYQETQYF. DNA for the CDR3: TGTGCCATCAGTGAGGGACAGGCGTACCAAGAGACCCAGTACTTC.

The chain couples TRBV10-1 to TRBJ2-7, with D possibly being TRBD2 (5 bases). The V end lost 0 bases, the J end lost 4 bases, and 7 bases lay between the germline ends. CDR3 length equals 13 residues. Per germline, CDR1 WNHNN and CDR2 SYGVQD (reference sequence). This CDR3 reads CASSESEGYEQYF. The CDR3 region has the DNA TGCGCCAGCAGTGAGTCAGAGGGATACGAGCAGTACTTC.

This clone was found once. The V and J genes are TRBV6-1 and TRBJ2-5; D is possibly TRBD1 (5 bases). The V end lost 3 bases, the J end lost 1 base, and 12 bases lay between the germline ends. The CDR3 is made up of 15 amino acids. Looked up from germline, CDR1 is MNHNS and CDR2 is SASEGT. In nucleotides, the CDR3 is TGTGCCAGCAGTGAGTTCAGGGCCCCCCAAGAGACCCAGTACTTC. Translation: CASSEFRAPQETQYF.

This chain uses TRBV5-4 with TRBJ2-7; 14 nucleotides agree with TRBD2. The V and J ends lost 4 bases and 9 bases, in that order; junction bases with no gene match: 6. CDR1 is SGHNT and CDR2 is YYREEE in the germline V gene (reference sequence). The CDR3 has 14 amino acids. The CDR3 DNA reads TGTGCCAGCAGCCCTGGACTAGCGGGAGGCGGGCAGTACTTC. It yields the protein CASSPGLAGGGQYF.

The V and J genes are TRBV6-5 and TRBJ2-3; TRBD2 matches at 8 bases. CDR3 size: 13 residues. Unmatched junction bases numbered 3, after V lost 6 bases and J lost 4 bases. Looked up from germline, CDR1 is MNHEY and CDR2 is SVGAGI. The CDR3 reads CASRSGSADTQYF. DNA of the CDR3: TGTGCCAGCAGGAGCGGGAGTGCAGATACGCAGTATTTT.

CDR3 sequence reads: CASSIHDSSSYNEQFF. The CDR3, as DNA: TGTGCCAGTAGTATACACGACTCGAGCTCCTACAATGAGCAGTTCTTC. The chain combines TRBV19 with TRBJ2-1; D uncertain. The CDR3 is made up of 16 amino acids. V was cut by 2 bases and J by 0 bases, with 11 bases left in between. Germline values: CDR1 LNHDA, CDR2 SQIVND (reference sequence).

The rearrangement joins TRBV28 to TRBJ2-3; 7 nucleotides match TRBD1. The CDR3 extends over 19 amino acids. Germline V lookup: CDR1 MDHEN, CDR2 SYDVKM. J gave up 3 bases and V 5 bases, and 20 bases lay outside the gene matches. The DNA for the CDR3 is TGTGCCAGCAGTACCCCGCGAGGCCTCCAGACAGGGCTGACAGATACGCAGTATTTT. It is translated as CASSTPRGLQTGLTDTQYF.

In regard to this clone: The junction and the germline gene differ at one end; a read error may be behind it. The V gene is TRBV19, the J gene TRBJ1-2, with D possibly matching TRBD1 (6 bases). The germline V gene encodes CDR1 LNHDA and CDR2 SQIVND (reference sequence). The CDR3 length is 9 residues. CDR3 amino acids: CASGRDTHF. The CDR3 DNA reads TGTGCCAGTGGCCGGGACACCCACTTC.

The gene calls are TRBV3-1 (or the pseudogene TRBV3-2) and TRBJ2-5; TRBD2 matches 8 bases. The V and J ends lost 0 bases and 5 bases, in that order; junction bases with no gene match: 5. Looked up from germline, CDR1 is LGHDT and CDR2 is YNNKEL (reference sequence). This CDR3 comprises 15 residues. DNA for the CDR3: TGTGCCAGCAGCCAAGATAGCGGGGTGGAGGAGACCCAGTACTTC. This codes for CASSQDSGVEETQYF.